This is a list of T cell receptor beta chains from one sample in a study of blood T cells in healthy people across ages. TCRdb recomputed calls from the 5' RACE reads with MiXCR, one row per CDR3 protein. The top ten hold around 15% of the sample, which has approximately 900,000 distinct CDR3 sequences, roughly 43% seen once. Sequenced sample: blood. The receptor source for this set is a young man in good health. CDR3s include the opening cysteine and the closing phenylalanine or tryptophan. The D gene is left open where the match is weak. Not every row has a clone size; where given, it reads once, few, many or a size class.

cdr3_nt: TGCAGTGCCACCCTGGGACAGGGGGGGAATGAGCAGTTCTTC; cdr3_aa: CSATLGQGGNEQFF; j_call: TRBJ2-1; clone_size: few; d_call: TRBD1; v_call: TRBV20-1
cdr3_nt: TGTGCCAGCAGTGAAACAGGGCCAACTAATGAAAAACTGTTTTTT; cdr3_aa: CASSETGPTNEKLFF; j_call: TRBJ1-4; clone_size: many; d_call: NA; v_call: TRBV12-3/TRBV12-4
cdr3_nt: TGTGCCAGCAGTCCCCCTGAGAATGAAAAACTGTTTTTT; cdr3_aa: CASSPPENEKLFF; j_call: TRBJ1-4; clone_size: NA; d_call: NA; v_call: TRBV27
cdr3_nt: TGCGCCAGCAGCTCGAAAGAGGAGGGGTTTCAAGAGACCCAGTACTTC; cdr3_aa: CASSSKEEGFQETQYF; j_call: TRBJ2-5; clone_size: NA; d_call: NA; v_call: TRBV5-1
cdr3_nt: TGCAGTGCTAGGATCCCCGCGGAGGCTGAAGCTTTCTTT; cdr3_aa: CSARIPAEAEAFF; j_call: TRBJ1-1; clone_size: few; d_call: NA; v_call: TRBV20-1
cdr3_nt: TGTGCCAGCAGCTGGCGGGTCTCAGATACGCAGTATTTT; cdr3_aa: CASSWRVSDTQYF; j_call: TRBJ2-3; clone_size: NA; d_call: NA; v_call: TRBV7-3
cdr3_nt: TGTGCCAGCAGTTCTCTGGGGGCGAACACCGGGGAGCTGTTTTTT; cdr3_aa: CASSSLGANTGELFF; j_call: TRBJ2-2; clone_size: NA; d_call: NA; v_call: TRBV27
cdr3_nt: TGTGCCAGCAGCCAAGTTCGATCTAGTACTAGCACAGATACGCAGTATTTT; cdr3_aa: CASSQVRSSTSTDTQYF; j_call: TRBJ2-3; clone_size: NA; d_call: NA; v_call: TRBV3-1
cdr3_nt: TGCGCCAGCAGCCAAGATAGGGCAGGGCCTAATTCACCCCTCCACTTT; cdr3_aa: CASSQDRAGPNSPLHF; j_call: TRBJ1-6; clone_size: NA; d_call: NA; v_call: TRBV4-1
cdr3_nt: TGTGCCAGCAGTTACGACGTGAGCTCCTACAATGAGCAGTTCTTC; cdr3_aa: CASSYDVSSYNEQFF; j_call: TRBJ2-1; clone_size: few; d_call: NA; v_call: TRBV27
cdr3_nt: TGTGCCAGCAGCCAAGGGACTAGCAACGATAAGCAGTTCTTC; cdr3_aa: CASSQGTSNDKQFF; j_call: TRBJ2-1; clone_size: NA; d_call: TRBD2; v_call: TRBV4-2
cdr3_nt: TGTGCCAGCAGTTTACGTAGCGGGGGGGCCCAGGAGACCCAGTACTTC; cdr3_aa: CASSLRSGGAQETQYF; j_call: TRBJ2-5; clone_size: NA; d_call: TRBD2; v_call: TRBV27
cdr3_nt: TGTGCCAGCAGCCCTCTGGACAGGGACAATGAGCAGTTCTTC; cdr3_aa: CASSPLDRDNEQFF; j_call: TRBJ2-1; clone_size: NA; d_call: TRBD1; v_call: TRBV7-3
cdr3_nt: TGTGCCAGCAGGCACGGGACAGGGACCGAGCAGTACTTC; cdr3_aa: CASRHGTGTEQYF; j_call: TRBJ2-7; clone_size: NA; d_call: TRBD1; v_call: TRBV14
cdr3_nt: TGTGCCAGCAAGCCTTACGGGGGCACAGATACGCAGTATTTT; cdr3_aa: CASKPYGGTDTQYF; j_call: TRBJ2-3; clone_size: NA; d_call: NA; v_call: TRBV2
cdr3_nt: TGTGCCAGCAGTTCCTCGGACAGGGGTACCTACGAGCAGTACTTC; cdr3_aa: CASSSSDRGTYEQYF; j_call: TRBJ2-7; clone_size: few; d_call: TRBD1; v_call: TRBV6-2/TRBV6-3
cdr3_nt: TGTGCCAGCACCCCGGGGGTTAATTCACCCCTCCACTTT; cdr3_aa: CASTPGVNSPLHF; j_call: TRBJ1-6; clone_size: NA; d_call: NA; v_call: TRBV2
cdr3_nt: TGCAGTGCTAGAGCTCAGACCGGGGACTATGGCTACACCTTC; cdr3_aa: CSARAQTGDYGYTF; j_call: TRBJ1-2; clone_size: few; d_call: NA; v_call: TRBV20-1
cdr3_nt: TGCGCCAGCAGCCAACAATTTAGCAATCAGCCCCAGCATTTT; cdr3_aa: CASSQQFSNQPQHF; j_call: TRBJ1-5; clone_size: few; d_call: NA; v_call: TRBV4-1
cdr3_nt: TGTGCCAGCAGCGTAGAGGGGGGACTGGGCTATACCTTC; cdr3_aa: CASSVEGGLGYTF; j_call: TRBJ1-2; clone_size: NA; d_call: NA; v_call: TRBV9
cdr3_nt: TGTGCCAGCAGTTGGACAGGGGCCACCTACGAGCAGTACTTC; cdr3_aa: CASSWTGATYEQYF; j_call: TRBJ2-7; clone_size: once; d_call: TRBD1; v_call: TRBV12-3/TRBV12-4
cdr3_nt: TGTGCCAGCAGCCAAGATCTGAGGAACTATGGCTACACCTTC; cdr3_aa: CASSQDLRNYGYTF; j_call: TRBJ1-2; clone_size: NA; d_call: NA; v_call: TRBV3-1
cdr3_nt: TGCAGTGCGCCCCCGGGACAGGGTGTCTACAATGAGCAGTTCTTC; cdr3_aa: CSAPPGQGVYNEQFF; j_call: TRBJ2-1; clone_size: few; d_call: TRBD1; v_call: TRBV20-1
cdr3_nt: TGTGCCAGCAAGAGGAGTAAGGGCACAGATACGCAGTATTTT; cdr3_aa: CASKRSKGTDTQYF; j_call: TRBJ2-3; clone_size: NA; d_call: NA; v_call: TRBV28
cdr3_nt: TGTGCCAGCAGTGAACGGTCACAGCCTAATCAGCCCCAGCATTTT; cdr3_aa: CASSERSQPNQPQHF; j_call: TRBJ1-5; clone_size: NA; d_call: NA; v_call: TRBV2
cdr3_nt: TGTGCCAGCGGGTCCTTCGGGGGGGCAAGCAACGAGCAGTACTTC; cdr3_aa: CASGSFGGASNEQYF; j_call: TRBJ2-7; clone_size: NA; d_call: TRBD2; v_call: TRBV6-6
cdr3_nt: TGTGCCAGCAGCCAAGATCGAGGGTACACTGAAGCTTTCTTT; cdr3_aa: CASSQDRGYTEAFF; j_call: TRBJ1-1; clone_size: NA; d_call: NA; v_call: TRBV4-2
cdr3_nt: TGCGCCAGCAGGGGGACAGGGGTGGCAGATACGCAGTATTTT; cdr3_aa: CASRGTGVADTQYF; j_call: TRBJ2-3; clone_size: few; d_call: TRBD1; v_call: TRBV5-1
cdr3_nt: TGTGCCAGCAGCTGGAGTAGCGGCCAAAAAAACATTCAGTACTTC; cdr3_aa: CASSWSSGQKNIQYF; j_call: TRBJ2-4; clone_size: few; d_call: NA; v_call: TRBV7-2
cdr3_nt: TGTGCCAGCAGCCAAGTATCAGCCTCGGGCAATCAGCCCCAGCATTTT; cdr3_aa: CASSQVSASGNQPQHF; j_call: TRBJ1-5; clone_size: NA; d_call: NA; v_call: TRBV4-2
cdr3_nt: TGTGCCAGCGTAGGAAGGGGCTCGCAGTTCTTC; cdr3_aa: CASVGRGSQFF; j_call: TRBJ2-1; clone_size: NA; d_call: NA; v_call: TRBV9
cdr3_nt: TGTGCCAGCAGCATAACCTTACTAGCGGGGGACACAGATACGCAGTATTTT; cdr3_aa: CASSITLLAGDTDTQYF; j_call: TRBJ2-3; clone_size: NA; d_call: TRBD2; v_call: TRBV7-9
cdr3_nt: TGTGCCAGCACAACAGGGGTATACACTGAAGCTTTCTTT; cdr3_aa: CASTTGVYTEAFF; j_call: TRBJ1-1; clone_size: NA; d_call: TRBD1; v_call: TRBV12-3/TRBV12-4
cdr3_nt: TGTGCCAGCAGCTTCGAGGGGGACACTGAAGCTTTCTTT; cdr3_aa: CASSFEGDTEAFF; j_call: TRBJ1-1; clone_size: once; d_call: NA; v_call: TRBV7-6
cdr3_nt: TGTGCCATCAGTGACGGGGGGGCCTCCTACAATGAGCAGTTCTTC; cdr3_aa: CAISDGGASYNEQFF; j_call: TRBJ2-1; clone_size: NA; d_call: TRBD2; v_call: TRBV10-3
cdr3_nt: TGTGCCGCCCAAGCAGGACAGCCCGTGCTCTATGGCTACACCTTC; cdr3_aa: CAAQAGQPVLYGYTF; j_call: TRBJ1-2; clone_size: few; d_call: NA; v_call: TRBV28
cdr3_nt: TGTGCCAGCAGTTTATTAGGGGGGGGTGCCTACGAGCAGTACTTC; cdr3_aa: CASSLLGGGAYEQYF; j_call: TRBJ2-7; clone_size: NA; d_call: NA; v_call: TRBV28
cdr3_nt: TGTGCCAGCAGTTATAGAGACAGGCCAGGCGATGGCTACACCTTC; cdr3_aa: CASSYRDRPGDGYTF; j_call: TRBJ1-2; clone_size: NA; d_call: NA; v_call: TRBV6-5
cdr3_nt: TGTGCCAGCAGTTTAGGGCGGGGGGCCGAAAGAAAGAACACCGGGGAGCTGTTTTTT; cdr3_aa: CASSLGRGAERKNTGELFF; j_call: TRBJ2-2; clone_size: NA; d_call: TRBD2; v_call: TRBV28
cdr3_nt: TGTGCCAGCAGTATCTTCCCGGGACTGCCGTCCTACGAGCAGTACTTC; cdr3_aa: CASSIFPGLPSYEQYF; j_call: TRBJ2-7; clone_size: NA; d_call: NA; v_call: TRBV6-2/TRBV6-3
cdr3_nt: TGCAGTGCACCTACCCGCAGTTCGTCCGGTGACACGCAGTATTTT; cdr3_aa: CSAPTRSSSGDTQYF; j_call: TRBJ2-3; clone_size: NA; d_call: NA; v_call: TRBV20-1
cdr3_nt: TGCAGTGCTAAGGACTGGGCCGAGTCTCGGGATACGCAGTATTTT; cdr3_aa: CSAKDWAESRDTQYF; j_call: TRBJ2-3; clone_size: many; d_call: NA; v_call: TRBV20-1
cdr3_nt: TGTGCCAGCAGTGGTCGGGACAGGACCTACGAGCAGTACTTC; cdr3_aa: CASSGRDRTYEQYF; j_call: TRBJ2-7; clone_size: once; d_call: TRBD1; v_call: TRBV27
cdr3_nt: TGTGCCAGCAGTACCGCTGGGCTGCACAATAAGCAGTTCTTC; cdr3_aa: CASSTAGLHNKQFF; j_call: TRBJ2-1; clone_size: NA; d_call: NA; v_call: TRBV27
cdr3_nt: TGCGCCAGCAGCCAAGGTCCGGACAGGGTGGCCTATGGCTACACCTTC; cdr3_aa: CASSQGPDRVAYGYTF; j_call: TRBJ1-2; clone_size: few; d_call: TRBD1; v_call: TRBV4-1
cdr3_nt: TGTACCAGCAGCATTGGGACCCCAACAGATACGCAGTATTTT; cdr3_aa: CTSSIGTPTDTQYF; j_call: TRBJ2-3; clone_size: NA; d_call: NA; v_call: TRBV7-3
cdr3_nt: TGCAGCGTACTATTCCCGGGACTCCAGAACACCGGGGAGCTGTTTTTT; cdr3_aa: CSVLFPGLQNTGELFF; j_call: TRBJ2-2; clone_size: NA; d_call: NA; v_call: TRBV29-1
cdr3_nt: TGTGCCAGCAGTTTAGATCACCCTCAACTCTACAATGAGCAGTTCTTC; cdr3_aa: CASSLDHPQLYNEQFF; j_call: TRBJ2-1; clone_size: once; d_call: NA; v_call: TRBV27
cdr3_nt: TGTGCCAGCAGCAGAACAGCGGAGACGAATCGTAACACCGGGGAGCTGTTTTTT; cdr3_aa: CASSRTAETNRNTGELFF; j_call: TRBJ2-2; clone_size: NA; d_call: NA; v_call: TRBV6-1
cdr3_nt: TGTGCCACCGCGGACTCTAGCACAGATACGCAGTATTTT; cdr3_aa: CATADSSTDTQYF; j_call: TRBJ2-3; clone_size: many; d_call: NA; v_call: TRBV6-5
cdr3_nt: TGTGCCAGCAGCTTAGAGACAGGGGGCTATGAAAAACTGTTTTTT; cdr3_aa: CASSLETGGYEKLFF; j_call: TRBJ1-4; clone_size: NA; d_call: TRBD1; v_call: TRBV11-2
cdr3_nt: TGTGCCAGCAGCCAAGAATTAGGCACAGTCTCTGGGGCCAACGTCCTGACTTTC; cdr3_aa: CASSQELGTVSGANVLTF; j_call: TRBJ2-6; clone_size: NA; d_call: NA; v_call: TRBV4-2
cdr3_nt: TGCGCCAGCAGTTCTAGATCCTCCCGAGAGACCCAGTACTTC; cdr3_aa: CASSSRSSRETQYF; j_call: TRBJ2-5; clone_size: few; d_call: NA; v_call: TRBV27